This T cell receptor beta chain came from a study of T cells in Graves' hyperthyroidism and ophthalmopathy. Study-wide background: The authors collected peripheral blood at initial diagnosis, before any treatment.

In germline, CDR1 is SGHTA, CDR2 FQGTGA. CDR3 length: 14 amino acids. The V segment lost 5 bases and the J segment 4 bases; nucleotides outside the gene matches: 7. This clonotype showed up just a few times. Its antigen is not known. Clinical Activity Scores of at least 3, NOSPECS grades of at least 4 and durations under 3 months characterized ophthalmopathy patients. TCR beta CDR3 regions were amplified from RNA. The HTBI primer set was used in a first-round RT-PCR of the TCR CDR3. TCRdb used MiXCR to reprocess the multiplex PCR reads, holding one entry per CDR3 protein. The repertoire includes 450,000 to 600,000 distinct CDR3 sequences, 15% to 20% of them detected once, and roughly 47% sits in the top ten. General study results and limits: Onset of ophthalmopathy came a median 6.5 months after the model predicted it.

This chain links TRBV7-3 with TRBJ1-1, with 7 bases matching TRBD1. The clonotype originates from a man in his forties or fifties with Graves' ophthalmopathy. The source material was blood. The CDR3 protein is CASSPTGSGTEAFF. The CDR3 region has the DNA TGTGCCAGCAGCCCGACAGGGTCGGGCACTGAAGCTTTCTTT.